This T cell receptor (beta chain) was documented in a study of cytomegalovirus exposure and HLA in healthy donors. General study results and limits: In a later analysis, compared with equally common non-associated chains, HLA-associated beta chains were more expanded. Immune exposure was documented only through CMV serostatus.

The PCR contained 60 Vbeta and 13 Jbeta primers. The data were produced by immunoSEQ multiplex PCR, yet TCRdb's version contains in-frame clones alone and is incomplete. The sample includes 200,000 or so clones, about 76% of them seen just once. Healthy donors of bone marrow made up the group. Of note for this clone: Its antigen is unidentified.

The CDR3 covers 16 residues. Trimming cost V 2 bases and J 6 bases; bases outside gene matches: 6. Germline CDR1 SGDLS, CDR2 YYNGEE. The clonotype comes from a male donor in good health and CMV-seropositive. The sequencing input was PBMCs. The chain joins TRBV9 to TRBJ2-2, with 11 bases that match TRBD1. CDR3 residues: CASSVPGQGASGELFF. CDR3 DNA: TGTGCCAGCAGCGTTCCCGGACAGGGGGCTTCCGGGGAGCTGTTTTTT.